These 8 T cell receptor beta chains were sequenced from one sample in a study of cytomegalovirus exposure and HLA in healthy donors. The PCR employed 60 Vbeta primers together with 13 Jbeta primers. The protocol was immunoSEQ multiplex PCR, while the TCRdb copy is restricted to in-frame clones and leaves out a portion. The sample consists of about 140,000 clones, approximately 80% of them appearing once. The material sequenced was PBMCs. All receptors come from a man aged 45-65 years in good health and CMV-seronegative.

V usage is TRBV6-6 and J usage is TRBJ1-5, with 7 bases identical to TRBD1. J lost 9 bases, V lost 7 bases, and 15 bases had no gene match. Per germline, CDR1 MNHNY and CDR2 SVGAGI (reference sequence). The CDR3 extends over 15 amino acids. The CDR3 DNA sequence: TGTGCCAGCACCTTACCGGACAGGCGTCAGGGGCCCCAGCATTTT. Amino acid sequence: CASTLPDRRQGPQHF.

This rearrangement joins TRBV28 to TRBJ2-4, with no clear D. This CDR3 is built from 15 residues. Germline lookup yields CDR1 MDHEN and CDR2 SYDVKM. V was pared by 5 bases and J by 0 bases, with 11 bases between. The CDR3 DNA reads as TGTGCCAGCAGTCCACAGTCGCTAGCCAAAAACATTCAGTACTTC. It translates to CASSPQSLAKNIQYF. Complete variable domain (other parts from reference TRBV28 and TRBJ2-4): DVKVTQSSRYLVKRTGEKVFLECVQDMDHENMFWYRQDPGLGLRLIYFSYDVKMKEKGDIPEGYSVSREKKERFSLILESASTNQTSMYLCASSPQSLAKNIQYFGAGTRLSVL.

This clone was recorded once. This sequence joins TRBV7-3 and TRBJ2-6, with TRBD2 matching over 7 bases. The V and J ends lost 2 bases and 0 bases, in that order; junction bases with no gene match: 7. The CDR3 extends over 18 amino acids. Germline V CDR1 and CDR2: SGHTA, FQGTGA. CDR3 protein: CASSLRGESYSGANVLTF. The CDR3 DNA reads TGTGCCAGCAGCTTACGGGGGGAATCCTACTCTGGGGCCAACGTCCTGACTTTC.

The chain combines TRBV7-8 with TRBJ1-5, with 12 bases aligning to TRBD1. With V trimmed by 0 bases and J by 5 bases, 2 bases remained unmatched. The germline gives CDR1 SGHVS, CDR2 FQNEAQ. The CDR3 length is 16 residues. CDR3 in amino acids: CASSLAGTGGDQPQHF. The CDR3 DNA reads TGTGCCAGCAGCTTAGCCGGGACAGGGGGCGATCAGCCCCAGCATTTT.

The CDR3 sequence: CASSFGAGGGENTF. The CDR3 nucleotides are TGTGCCAGCAGCTTTGGGGCTGGAGGGGGCGAGAACACCTTC. The chain recombines TRBV5-4 with TRBJ1-2; 7 nucleotides line up with TRBD1. Germline values: CDR1 SGHNT, CDR2 YYREEE (reference sequence). The J segment lost 12 bases and the V segment lost 2 bases, leaving 13 bases of the junction unmatched. This CDR3 spans 14 amino acids.

The chain joins TRBV18 to TRBJ1-1, with no clear D. The germline V gene has CDR1 KGHSH and CDR2 LQKENI. Between the trimmed V and J ends, which lost 3 bases and 7 bases, there was a span of 9 bases. The CDR3 has 12 amino acids. The CDR3 coding sequence is TGTGCCAGCTCACCCTCGGACTTTGAAGCTTTCTTT. Encoded protein: CASSPSDFEAFF.

This rearrangement joins TRBV7-9 to TRBJ2-3; D is uncertain. Germline values: CDR1 SEHNR, CDR2 FQNEAQ (reference sequence). The V end lost 4 bases, the J end lost 4 bases, and 9 bases lay between the germline ends. This CDR3 comprises 13 residues. The CDR3 sequence is CASSSNPPDTQYF. The CDR3 bases are TGTGCCAGCAGCTCCAATCCCCCAGATACGCAGTATTTT.

The chain combines TRBV28 with TRBJ1-4; D may be TRBD1 (5 bases). Trimming took 2 bases from V and 5 from J, leaving 9 bases between them. Per germline, CDR1 MDHEN and CDR2 SYDVKM. The CDR3 contains 14 residues. CDR3 bases: TGTGCCAGCAGTTTAGGGGGGAGGAATGAAAAACTGTTTTTT. Translation: CASSLGGRNEKLFF.